This TCR beta chain originates from a study of T cells in Graves' hyperthyroidism and ophthalmopathy. TCR beta CDR3 regions were amplified from RNA. The HTBI primer set was used in a first-round RT-PCR of the TCR CDR3. Each CDR3 protein is one row after TCRdb ran MiXCR on the multiplex PCR reads. The sample carries 480,000 or so distinct CDR3 sequences, 14% recorded once. Hyperthyroidism patients were newly diagnosed, had disease duration under 2 months, and were aged 18 to 65 years. Patients having uncontrolled infection, another autoimmune disease, pregnancy or lactation were not included. General observations from the study: Blood also showed most of the thyroid clonotypes that were expanded above 0.001. Ophthalmopathy and stable hyperthyroidism were told apart by a 13 V-J model.

This CDR3 contains 15 residues. The V and J ends lost 2 bases and 1 base, in that order; junction bases with no gene match: 6. Germline-derived CDR1 and CDR2 are GTSNPN and SVGIG (reference sequence). About this clonotype itself: Its antigen is not known.

The receptor was isolated from a woman younger than 35 with Graves' hyperthyroidism. The V gene is TRBV30, the J gene TRBJ1-2; 8 nucleotides line up with TRBD1. Material for sequencing was blood. The CDR3 DNA reads as TGTGCCTGGAGTTTTAAGGACAGGGATAACTATGGCTACACCTTC. Its translation: CAWSFKDRDNYGYTF.